This TCR beta chain was sequenced during a study of post-analysis software for immune sequencing data. Prepared TCR beta cDNA libraries contained unique molecular identifiers. There were roughly 1 to 11 million T cells, and 450,000 to 550,000 cDNA molecules came from them. TCRdb used MiXCR to reprocess the PCR reads, holding one entry per CDR3 protein. The repertoire includes roughly 400,000 distinct CDR3 sequences, about 39% of them detected once, and approximately 7.6% sits in the top ten. On this clonotype itself: Its antigen is unidentified. A junction boundary mismatches the germline segment, possibly from a read error.

Findings and caveats of the study: Relative to controls, patients had about 5 TRBV segments at higher frequency, with TRBV5-6, TRBV5-1 and TRBV20-1 among these. There was significantly lower normalized Chao1 diversity in multiple sclerosis patients than in controls.

The CDR3 sequence is 16 residues long. The specimen sequenced was blood. The chain uses TRBV12-3 or TRBV12-4 and TRBJ2-3, with 11 bases fitting TRBD2. The TCR was taken from a girl aged 2 to 10 with multiple sclerosis. In DNA form, the CDR3 reads TGTGCCAGCAGTTCGGGACTAGCGGAGAGTACAGATGCGCAGTATTTT. It encodes CASSSGLAESTDAQYF.